What follows are 15 T cell receptor beta chains derived from one specimen sequenced in a study of beta chain features in type 1 diabetes. General study points: TCRB CDR3s from Type 1 diabetes patients were moderately but significantly shorter in all four CD4+ subsets.

These TCRs' antigens remain unknown. The whole isolated RNA underwent reverse transcription, so sequencing captured expressed TCRB transcripts. The repertoire was sequenced with immunoSEQ multiplex PCR; TCRdb's copy has only in-frame clones and lacks some. The sample lists 100,000 to 150,000 clones, around 10% occurring once. The specimen sequenced was central memory CD4+ T cells from blood. These receptors all stem from a man younger than 40 with type 1 diabetes.

V and J are TRBV29-1 and TRBJ2-5, with 7 positions matching TRBD1. J gave up 7 bases and V 7 bases, and 12 bases lay outside the gene matches. The germline V gene has CDR1 SQVTM and CDR2 ANQGSEA. CDR3 length: 13 amino acids. CDR3 region: CSATPGQPVTQYF. CDR3 nucleotide sequence: TGCAGCGCAACCCCGGGACAGCCGGTGACCCAGTACTTC.

The chain joins TRBV20-1 to TRBJ2-4, with 7 bases fitting TRBD1. This CDR3 spans 11 amino acids. With V trimmed by 6 bases and J by 6 bases, 2 bases remained unmatched. Looked up from germline, CDR1 is DFQATT and CDR2 is SNEGSKA (reference sequence). CDR3 DNA: TGCAGTGCCCGACAGGGAAACATTCAGTACTTC. It codes for CSARQGNIQYF.

This clone has just a few counts. The chain has TRBV7-8 and TRBJ2-3, with no clear D. The CDR3 covers 14 residues. Germline CDR1 reads SGHVS; CDR2 reads FQNEAQ. Trimming stripped 3 bases from V and 2 bases from J, with 9 bases between. The CDR3: CASSFLGYTDTQYF. DNA for the CDR3: TGTGCCAGCAGCTTCTTGGGCTACACAGATACGCAGTATTTT.

V gene TRBV6-1 combines with J gene TRBJ1-1; D is unclear. Germline CDR1 and CDR2: MNHNS and SASEGT. This CDR3 is 15 amino acids long. The ends were cut back, 1 base at V and 4 bases at J, with 13 bases in the middle. CDR3 in DNA: TGTGCCAGCAGTGAAGGAGGGTTTCGGCCCACTGAAGCTTTCTTT. Translating gives CASSEGGFRPTEAFF.

This chain connects TRBV5-1 to TRBJ2-3; TRBD1 agrees at 7 bases. V lost 4 bases and J lost 1; bases outside the gene matches: 6. Germline assignment: CDR1 SGHRS and CDR2 YFSETQ. CDR3 length: 15 amino acids. CDR3 sequence (DNA): TGCGCCAGCAGCCATGGACAGGTCCGCACAGATACGCAGTATTTT. Amino acid sequence: CASSHGQVRTDTQYF.

The chain joins TRBV21-1 to TRBJ2-5; the table's D call, TRBD1, has no DNA check behind it. TRBV21-1 is an annotated pseudogene. The CDR3 has 15 residues. This CDR3 reads CASTATGRGEETQYF. The CDR3 bases are TGTGCCAGCACCGCGACAGGGAGAGGGGAGGAGACCCAGTACTTC.

This clone was detected only a few times. The CDR3 region is CASSNGLAGNTGELFF. The CDR3 DNA follows: TGTGCCAGCAGCAACGGACTAGCGGGGAACACCGGGGAGCTGTTTTTT. The genes are TRBV9 and TRBJ2-2; TRBD2 agrees at 11 bases. Germline CDR1 and CDR2: SGDLS and YYNGEE. The CDR3 consists of 16 residues. V shed 4 bases and J 1 base; nucleotides not matched to a gene: 3.

The chain has TRBV5-6 and TRBJ2-5; D uncertain. Germline V CDR1 and CDR2: SGHDT, YYEEEE. This CDR3 has 13 amino acids. The germline V and J ends were trimmed by 2 bases and 4 bases, with 9 bases remaining between them. CDR3 sequence: CASSFYSAETQYF. The DNA for the CDR3 is TGTGCCAGCAGCTTTTACAGTGCAGAGACCCAGTACTTC.

V usage is TRBV27 and J usage is TRBJ2-1, with D hard to call. CDR1 MNHEY and CDR2 SMNVEV come from the germline V gene (reference sequence). This CDR3 comprises 13 residues. V lost 1 base to trimming and J lost 3 bases, with 4 bases between them. Written as DNA, the CDR3 is TGTGCCAGCAGTTTATTTCTCTACAATGAGCAGTTCTTC. Protein: CASSLFLYNEQFF.

This sequence joins TRBV4-1 and TRBJ1-1; D is undetermined. CDR1 and CDR2 from the germline V gene are MGHRA and YSYEKL. Trimming left V 7 bases short and J 0 bases short, with 15 bases between. The CDR3 extends over 15 amino acids. Here the CDR3 reads CASIGRESLNTEAFF. CDR3 nucleotide sequence: TGCGCCAGCATAGGGAGAGAAAGTTTGAACACTGAAGCTTTCTTT.

The table lists this clone with a few counts. This chain joins TRBV7-8 and TRBJ2-1, with TRBD1 identical over 7 bases. J gave up 4 bases and V 4 bases, and 4 bases lay outside the gene matches. The germline V gene has CDR1 SGHVS and CDR2 FQNEAQ. The CDR3 has 14 amino acids. The CDR3 spells CASSSGQTYNEQFF. For the CDR3, the DNA is TGTGCCAGCAGCTCGGGACAGACTTACAATGAGCAGTTCTTC.

V and J are TRBV11-3 and TRBJ2-7, with TRBD2 identical over 7 bases. V gave up 2 bases and J gave up 5 bases; unmatched junction bases: 3. This CDR3 has 13 amino acids. Germline CDR1 SGHNT, CDR2 YENEEA. CDR3 DNA sequence: TGTGCCAGCAGCTTAATAGCGGGCAACGAGCAGTACTTC. It translates to CASSLIAGNEQYF.

Note on this clone: The final CDR3 position lacks the conserved phenylalanine or tryptophan, pointing to a likely read error. V and J are TRBV28 and TRBJ1-1; D unresolved. Germline V lookup: CDR1 MDHEN, CDR2 SYDVKM. V shed 1 base and J shed 10 bases, with 10 bases lying between them. The CDR3 is made up of 12 amino acids. The CDR3 nucleotides are TGTGCCAGCAGTTTATCCCCAATAGGAGCTTTCCTT. Amino acids: CASSLSPIGAFL.

The chain has TRBV11-2 and TRBJ1-2; TRBD1 aligns across 9 bases. The CDR3 has 14 residues. The germline gives CDR1 SGHAT, CDR2 FQNNGV. Trimming took 5 bases from V and 4 from J; bases not matched to a gene: 5. The CDR3, as DNA: TGTGCCAGCAGCGCGGGACAGGGCGGCTATGGCTACACCTTC. Its protein is CASSAGQGGYGYTF.

The genes are TRBV6-5 and TRBJ2-1, with D uncertain. This CDR3 has 14 residues. Germline V gene lookup returns CDR1 MNHEY and CDR2 SVGAGI. V was shortened by 3 bases and J by 0 bases, with 6 bases between the two germline ends. DNA of the CDR3: TGTGCCAGCAGTTATGAGAGCTCCTACAATGAGCAGTTCTTC. This translates into CASSYESSYNEQFF.